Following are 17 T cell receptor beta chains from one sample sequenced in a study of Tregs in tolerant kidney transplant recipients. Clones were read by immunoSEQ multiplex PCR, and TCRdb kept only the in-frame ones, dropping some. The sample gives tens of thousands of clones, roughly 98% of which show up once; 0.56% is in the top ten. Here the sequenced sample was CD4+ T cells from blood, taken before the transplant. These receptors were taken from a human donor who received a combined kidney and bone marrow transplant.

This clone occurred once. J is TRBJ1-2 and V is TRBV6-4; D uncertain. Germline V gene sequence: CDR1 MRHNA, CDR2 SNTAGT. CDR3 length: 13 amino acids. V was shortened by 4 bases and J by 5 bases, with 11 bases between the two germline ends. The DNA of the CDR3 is TGTGCCAGCAGTGCTTACAGTAATTATGGCTACACCTTC. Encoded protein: CASSAYSNYGYTF.

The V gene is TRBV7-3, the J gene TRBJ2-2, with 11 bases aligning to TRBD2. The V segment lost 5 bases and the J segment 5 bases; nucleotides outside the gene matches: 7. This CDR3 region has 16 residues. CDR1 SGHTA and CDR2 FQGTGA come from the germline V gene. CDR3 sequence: CASSPIAGGPTGELFF. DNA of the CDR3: TGTGCCAGCAGCCCCATAGCGGGGGGGCCTACCGGGGAGCTGTTTTTT. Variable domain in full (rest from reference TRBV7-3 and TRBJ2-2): GAGVSQTPSNKVTEKGKYVELRCDPISGHTALYWYRQSLGQGPEFLIYFQGTGAADDSGLPNDRFFAVRPEGSVSTLKIQRTERGDSAVYLCASSPIAGGPTGELFFGEGSRLTVL.

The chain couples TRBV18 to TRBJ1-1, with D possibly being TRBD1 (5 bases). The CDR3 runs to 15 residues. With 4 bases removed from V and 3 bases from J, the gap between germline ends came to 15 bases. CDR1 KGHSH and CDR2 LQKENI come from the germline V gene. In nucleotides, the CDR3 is TGTGCCAGCTCACGTATGGGGGGGGAGGACACTGAAGCTTTCTTT. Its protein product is CASSRMGGEDTEAFF.

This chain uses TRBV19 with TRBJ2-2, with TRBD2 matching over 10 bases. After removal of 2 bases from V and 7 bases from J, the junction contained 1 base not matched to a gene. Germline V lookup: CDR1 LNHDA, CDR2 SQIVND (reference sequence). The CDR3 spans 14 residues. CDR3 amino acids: CASSISGGDGELFF. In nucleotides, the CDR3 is TGTGCCAGTAGTATAAGCGGGGGGGACGGGGAGCTGTTTTTT.

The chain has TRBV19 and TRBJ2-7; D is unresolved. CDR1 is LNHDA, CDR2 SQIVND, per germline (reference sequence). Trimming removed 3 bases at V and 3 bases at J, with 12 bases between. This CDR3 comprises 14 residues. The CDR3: CASSMNSNGYEQYF. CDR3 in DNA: TGTGCCAGTAGTATGAACTCTAACGGCTACGAGCAGTACTTC.

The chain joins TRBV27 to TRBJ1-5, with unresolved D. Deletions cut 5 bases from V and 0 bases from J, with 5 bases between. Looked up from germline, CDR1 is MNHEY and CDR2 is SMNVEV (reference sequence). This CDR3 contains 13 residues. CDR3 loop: CASSINSNQPQHF. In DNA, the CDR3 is TGTGCCAGCAGTATAAATAGCAATCAGCCCCAGCATTTT.

The CDR3 sequence: CASSSARDRDYEQYF. CDR3 coding DNA: TGTGCCAGCAGCTCCGCTCGGGACAGAGACTACGAGCAGTACTTC. V gene TRBV5-4 combines with J gene TRBJ2-7; 7 nucleotides match TRBD1. V lost 3 bases, J lost 3 bases, and 9 bases stayed unmatched. The CDR3 sequence is 15 residues long. CDR1 is SGHNT, CDR2 YYREEE, per germline (reference sequence).

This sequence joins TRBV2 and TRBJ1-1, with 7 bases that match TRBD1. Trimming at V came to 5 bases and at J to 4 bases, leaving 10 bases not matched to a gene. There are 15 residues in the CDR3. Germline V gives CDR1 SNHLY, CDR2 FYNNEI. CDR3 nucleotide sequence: TGTGCCAGCAGTAGCCGAGGACAGGACCTCACTGAAGCTTTCTTT. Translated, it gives CASSSRGQDLTEAFF.

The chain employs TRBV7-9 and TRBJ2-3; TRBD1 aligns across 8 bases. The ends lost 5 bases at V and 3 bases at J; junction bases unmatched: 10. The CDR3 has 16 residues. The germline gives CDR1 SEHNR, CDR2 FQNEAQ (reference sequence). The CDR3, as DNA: TGTGCCAGCAGCCATGGGGACAGGATTAGAACAGATACGCAGTATTTT. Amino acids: CASSHGDRIRTDTQYF.

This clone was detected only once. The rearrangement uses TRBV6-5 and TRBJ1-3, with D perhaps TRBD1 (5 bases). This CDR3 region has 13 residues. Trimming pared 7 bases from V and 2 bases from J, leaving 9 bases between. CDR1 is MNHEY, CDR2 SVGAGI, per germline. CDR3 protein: CASKRGTGNTIYF. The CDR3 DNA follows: TGTGCCAGCAAAAGGGGTACTGGAAACACCATATATTTT.

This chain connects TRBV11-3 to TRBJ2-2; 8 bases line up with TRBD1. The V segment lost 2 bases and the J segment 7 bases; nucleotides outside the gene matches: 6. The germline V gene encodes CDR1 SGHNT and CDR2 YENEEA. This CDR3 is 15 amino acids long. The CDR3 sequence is CASSLRTGSNGELFF. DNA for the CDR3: TGTGCCAGCAGCTTAAGGACAGGGAGTAACGGGGAGCTGTTTTTT.

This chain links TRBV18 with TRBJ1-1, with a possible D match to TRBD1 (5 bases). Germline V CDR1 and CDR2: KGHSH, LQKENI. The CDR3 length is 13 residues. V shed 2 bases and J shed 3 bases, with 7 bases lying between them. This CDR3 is CASSPGQDTEAFF. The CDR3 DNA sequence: TGTGCCAGCTCACCAGGACAAGACACTGAAGCTTTCTTT.

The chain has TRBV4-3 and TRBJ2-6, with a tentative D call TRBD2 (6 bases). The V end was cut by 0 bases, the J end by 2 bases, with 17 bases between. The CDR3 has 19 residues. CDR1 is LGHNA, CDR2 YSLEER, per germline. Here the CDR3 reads CASSQDIVMGGTGANVLTF. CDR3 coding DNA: TGCGCCAGCAGCCAAGATATCGTAATGGGAGGCACTGGGGCCAACGTCCTGACTTTC.

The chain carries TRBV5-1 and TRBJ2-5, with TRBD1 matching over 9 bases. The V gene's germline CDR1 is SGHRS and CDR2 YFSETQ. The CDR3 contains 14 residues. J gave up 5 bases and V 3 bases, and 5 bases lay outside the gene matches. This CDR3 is CASSSQGAGETQYF. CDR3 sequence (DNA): TGCGCCAGCAGCTCACAGGGGGCCGGTGAGACCCAGTACTTC.

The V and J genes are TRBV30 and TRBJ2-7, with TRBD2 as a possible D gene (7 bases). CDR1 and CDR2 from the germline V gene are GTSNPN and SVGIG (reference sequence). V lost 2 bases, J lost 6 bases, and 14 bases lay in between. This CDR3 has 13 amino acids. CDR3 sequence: CAWSYRGASEQYF. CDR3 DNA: TGTGCCTGGAGTTACCGGGGGGCAAGCGAGCAGTACTTC.

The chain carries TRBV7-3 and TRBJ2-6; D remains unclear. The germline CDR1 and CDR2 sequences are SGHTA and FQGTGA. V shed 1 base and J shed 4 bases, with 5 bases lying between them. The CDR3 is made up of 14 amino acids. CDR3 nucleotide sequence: TGTGCCAGCAGCTTAATTTTAGGGGCCAACGTCCTGACTTTC. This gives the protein CASSLILGANVLTF.

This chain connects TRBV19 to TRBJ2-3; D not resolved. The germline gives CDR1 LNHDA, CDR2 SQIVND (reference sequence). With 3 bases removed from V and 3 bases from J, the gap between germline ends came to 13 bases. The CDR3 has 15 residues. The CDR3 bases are TGTGCCAGTAGTATCCAGACTCTAAGTACAGATACGCAGTATTTT. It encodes CASSIQTLSTDTQYF.